This section outlines one TCR beta chain sequence together with its context. J was trimmed by 8 bases and V by 3 bases; bases with no gene match: 6. The CDR3 runs to 16 residues. The V gene's germline CDR1 is KGHDR and CDR2 SFDVKD. The data originate from a study of blood T cell repertoires in COVID-19. Across the whole study: The United States, Italy and Spain were the sources of the acute and convalescent COVID-19 samples. Sources were T cells, B-cell-depleted T cells, or PBMCs; the material itself was cDNA or gDNA.

In the original analysis: Amplifying reference gene primers gave estimates of nucleated cell counts. TCRdb's copy holds only in-frame clones and misses some; the assay was immunoSEQ multiplex PCR. The V and J calls and the clone size are those of that table, but D and trimming were determined from the DNA. Of a few hundred thousand clones listed, about nine tenths were seen once; the top ten hold 2.5%. Participants spanned ages about 18 to 100 years and resided in 20 to 30 US areas. This chain uses TRBV24-1 with TRBJ2-1, with TRBD2 identical over 13 bases. Sequencing was performed on PBMCs or T cells enriched from blood (not recorded which). This receptor was identified in a woman aged 40 to 49 with acute COVID-19. CDR3: CATSDPWTSGSYEQFF. In DNA, the CDR3 is TGTGCCACCAGTGATCCATGGACTAGCGGGAGTTATGAGCAGTTCTTC.